In this sample, the clone carrying this T cell receptor (beta chain) turned up once. The antigen is unknown. Using immunoSEQ multiplex PCR, the repertoire was profiled, and TCRdb retains in-frame clones only, with some absent. The data show some 99,000 clones, 88% seen once. This entry is derived from a study of T cell responses to AZD1222 COVID-19 vaccine. Study outcomes and limitations: Increases in Spike-specific TCR breadth and depth were seen after two AZD1222 doses. Donors were mostly white British, more females; clonal diversity possibly underestimated. Repertoires were collected only later (after the peak T cell response had occurred).

The V end was cut by 5 bases, the J end by 6 bases, with 11 bases between. The CDR3 runs to 12 residues. The TCR was taken from an adult who received the AZD1222 COVID-19 vaccine. The chain combines TRBV12-3 or TRBV12-4 with TRBJ2-7, with TRBD1 as a possible D gene (6 bases). Here the sequenced sample was peripheral blood, taken 28 days after the second AZD1222 dose. CDR3 nucleotide sequence: TGTGCCAGCAGTCCCTTAGGGGGCGAGCAGTACTTC. Its protein is CASSPLGGEQYF.